A selection of T cell receptor beta chains follows, all from one sample in a study of blood T cell repertoires in COVID-19. Profiled with immunoSEQ multiplex PCR; TCRdb holds only in-frame clones, not every one. The sample lists fewer than 250,000 clones, about 80% occurring once. Material: peripheral blood. These receptor sequences come from a woman aged 60 to 75 with COVID-19, enrolled during active disease. Each CDR3 is given with its conserved first and last residue. A D gene is named only where the DNA matches it firmly. Size tells how often a clone was seen (once, few, many) or the class of an expanded clone, and some rows leave it out.

J: TRBJ2-1; size: -; V: TRBV19; D: TRBD2; DNA: TGTGCCAGTAGTATCCGCGGGACTAGCGGAGGAAACAATGAGCAGTTCTTC; CDR3: CASSIRGTSGGNNEQFF
J: TRBJ2-1; size: -; V: TRBV5-5; D: TRBD2; DNA: TGTGCCAGCAGCCCGAAACTAGCGGCCCTTTACAATGAGCAGTTCTTC; CDR3: CASSPKLAALYNEQFF
J: TRBJ1-4; size: -; V: TRBV10-3; D: -; DNA: TGTGCCATCAGTGATTCGGAGGCGATTGGCGAAAAACTGTTTTTT; CDR3: CAISDSEAIGEKLFF
J: TRBJ2-3; size: -; V: TRBV5-4; D: TRBD2; DNA: TGTGCCAGCAGCCTGCCCGGGGGGAGTATAGATACGCAGTATTTT; CDR3: CASSLPGGSIDTQYF
J: TRBJ2-7; size: -; V: TRBV6-5; D: -; DNA: TGTGCCAGCAGTACACCCGGGGGTTTTTACGAGCAGTACTTC; CDR3: CASSTPGGFYEQYF
J: TRBJ1-2; size: -; V: TRBV7-2; D: -; DNA: TGTGCCAGCAGCATAGTGACTCCGGACTATGGCTACACCTTC; CDR3: CASSIVTPDYGYTF
J: TRBJ1-3; size: few; V: TRBV6-1; D: -; DNA: TGTGCCAGCAGTGCCACAGGTGCTCTGAGCTCTGGAAACACCATATATTTT; CDR3: CASSATGALSSGNTIYF
J: TRBJ2-1; size: -; V: TRBV19; D: TRBD2; DNA: TGTGCCAGTAGTCCCCCGGGGACTAGCAGGAATGAGCAGTTCTTC; CDR3: CASSPPGTSRNEQFF
J: TRBJ1-4; size: -; V: TRBV5-1; D: -; DNA: TGCGCCAGCAGCTTTGCCTCAGGGGATCCAACTAATGAAAAACTGTTTTTT; CDR3: CASSFASGDPTNEKLFF
J: TRBJ2-3; size: once; V: TRBV28; D: TRBD1; DNA: TGTGCCAGCAGTTCCCCGGGACAGGGCACAGATACGCAGTATTTT; CDR3: CASSSPGQGTDTQYF
J: TRBJ1-1; size: few; V: TRBV18; D: -; DNA: TGTGCCAGCTCACCACCCGGGAGAAACACTGAAGCTTTCTTT; CDR3: CASSPPGRNTEAFF
J: TRBJ2-2; size: -; V: TRBV4-2; D: -; DNA: TGTGCCAGCAGCCAAGCTCCGGGGGGCGCGAACACCGGGGAGCTGTTTTTT; CDR3: CASSQAPGGANTGELFF
J: TRBJ1-4; size: -; V: TRBV16; D: -; DNA: TGTGCCAGCAGCCCCGACAGTGCTAATGAAAAACTGTTTTTT; CDR3: CASSPDSANEKLFF
J: TRBJ1-4; size: few; V: TRBV23-1; D: -; DNA: TGCGCCAGCAGTCAGACCCGACAGAGCGATAATGAAAAACTGTTTTTT; CDR3: CASSQTRQSDNEKLFF
J: TRBJ2-5; size: -; V: TRBV2; D: TRBD1; DNA: TGTGCCAGCACGGGTACAGGGGGCGCAGGGGGGACCCAGTACTTC; CDR3: CASTGTGGAGGTQYF
J: TRBJ1-2; size: -; V: TRBV7-8; D: TRBD1; DNA: TGTGCCAGCAGCTTAGTTGGGACAGGGGATGGCTATGGCTACACCTTC; CDR3: CASSLVGTGDGYGYTF
J: TRBJ1-3; size: once; V: TRBV5-1; D: -; DNA: TGCGCCAGCAGCGTCAACTCTGGAAACACCATATATTTT; CDR3: CASSVNSGNTIYF
J: TRBJ2-3; size: -; V: TRBV5-6; D: -; DNA: TGTGCCAGCAGCTTACCGGGAGTAGGCACAGATACGCAGTATTTT; CDR3: CASSLPGVGTDTQYF
J: TRBJ2-5; size: -; V: TRBV6-6; D: TRBD2; DNA: TGTGCCAGCAGACTAGCGGGAGTTGGTGAGACCCAGTACTTC; CDR3: CASRLAGVGETQYF
J: TRBJ2-7; size: once; V: TRBV30; D: -; DNA: TGTGCCTGGAGTTCCCAGGATCTTTCCTACGAGCAGTACTTC; CDR3: CAWSSQDLSYEQYF
J: TRBJ1-3; size: once; V: TRBV2; D: -; DNA: TGTGCCAGCAGTGAACGTGGGGGCAGCCAATTCTCTGGAAACACCATATATTTT; CDR3: CASSERGGSQFSGNTIYF
J: TRBJ1-6; size: -; V: TRBV15; D: -; DNA: TGTGCCACCAGCAGAGATCAGGGCAGGGGAGACTCACCCCTCCACTTT; CDR3: CATSRDQGRGDSPLHF
J: TRBJ1-2; size: -; V: TRBV19; D: TRBD1; DNA: TGTGCCAGTAACCGACAGGGGGCTAACTATGGCTACACCTTC; CDR3: CASNRQGANYGYTF
J: TRBJ1-5; size: few; V: TRBV12-3/TRBV12-4; D: -; DNA: TGTGCCAGCAGTTTCCCAGGGAATCAGCCCCAGCATTTT; CDR3: CASSFPGNQPQHF
J: TRBJ2-3; size: -; V: TRBV2; D: TRBD2; DNA: TGTGCCAGCAGGGAGCGGGGGGCCTACACAGATACGCAGTATTTT; CDR3: CASRERGAYTDTQYF
J: TRBJ1-1; size: -; V: TRBV14; D: -; DNA: TGTGCCAGCAGCCAGACAGGCTCGACTGAAGCTTTCTTT; CDR3: CASSQTGSTEAFF
J: TRBJ1-5; size: -; V: TRBV19; D: TRBD1; DNA: TGTGCCAGTAGTCTAGACAGGGGCAATCAGCCCCAGCATTTT; CDR3: CASSLDRGNQPQHF
J: TRBJ1-1; size: few; V: TRBV24-1; D: -; DNA: TGTGCCACCAGTGCCTCGACCCAGGGCGGAACTGAAGCTTTCTTT; CDR3: CATSASTQGGTEAFF
J: TRBJ2-1; size: -; V: TRBV28; D: TRBD2; DNA: TGTGCCAGCAGTTACGCTAGCGGGAGATTCGATGAGCAGTTCTTC; CDR3: CASSYASGRFDEQFF
J: TRBJ2-3; size: once; V: TRBV7-3; D: TRBD2; DNA: TGTGCCAGCAGCTTATTAGCGGGAGGGATGGATACGCAGTATTTT; CDR3: CASSLLAGGMDTQYF
J: TRBJ2-5; size: once; V: TRBV4-3; D: -; DNA: TGCGCCAGCAGCCAAGATTCGAGTCGAGAGGGAGAGACCCAGTACTTC; CDR3: CASSQDSSREGETQYF
J: TRBJ2-7; size: -; V: TRBV6-2/TRBV6-3; D: -; DNA: TGTGCCAGCAGTTACTCGATTGTCTTACTCGAGCAGTACTTC; CDR3: CASSYSIVLLEQYF
J: TRBJ2-4; size: -; V: TRBV5-1; D: TRBD1; DNA: TGCGCCAGCAGCAGGGTGAGACAGGGGAACATTCAGTACTTC; CDR3: CASSRVRQGNIQYF
J: TRBJ1-1; size: -; V: TRBV10-3; D: -; DNA: TGTGCCATCAGTGCGGGGGTGGGGGCTGAAGCTTTCTTT; CDR3: CAISAGVGAEAFF
J: TRBJ2-7; size: -; V: TRBV3-1/TRBV3-2; D: -; DNA: TGTGCCAGCAGCTTAGGACAAGCCCCCGAGCAGTACTTC; CDR3: CASSLGQAPEQYF
J: TRBJ2-7; size: -; V: TRBV15; D: TRBD1; DNA: TGTGCCACCAGCAGAGAGGTTACGGGGACAGCCCCAGAGCAGTACTTC; CDR3: CATSREVTGTAPEQYF
J: TRBJ2-1; size: many; V: TRBV5-1; D: -; DNA: TGCGCCAGCAGCTTGGACTCCCCGCGTGGCAATGAGCAGTTCTTC; CDR3: CASSLDSPRGNEQFF
J: TRBJ2-7; size: few; V: TRBV5-1; D: -; DNA: TGCGCCAGCAGCTTGGACGGCGGCACCTTCTACGAGCAGTACTTC; CDR3: CASSLDGGTFYEQYF
J: TRBJ2-1; size: -; V: TRBV28; D: TRBD1; DNA: TGTGCCAGCAGTCCGATCCGGGACAGGGAGCAGTTCTTC; CDR3: CASSPIRDREQFF
J: TRBJ1-2; size: -; V: TRBV5-4; D: -; DNA: TGTGCCAGCAGCTCTTGGGCAGGGGAGTCTGGCTACACCTTC; CDR3: CASSSWAGESGYTF
J: TRBJ1-1; size: -; V: TRBV5-4; D: TRBD1; DNA: TGTGCCAGCAGCTTCGACAGGGGCAATGAAGCTTTCTTT; CDR3: CASSFDRGNEAFF
J: TRBJ2-7; size: few; V: TRBV5-5; D: TRBD1; DNA: TGTGCCAGCAGCTCTGGACAGGGTTGGTCCTACGAGCAGTACTTC; CDR3: CASSSGQGWSYEQYF
J: TRBJ1-3; size: -; V: TRBV5-6; D: -; DNA: TGTGCCAGCAGCTTGGACGCCAGGTCCCACTCTGGAAACACCATATATTTT; CDR3: CASSLDARSHSGNTIYF
J: TRBJ2-3; size: -; V: TRBV2; D: -; DNA: TGTGCCAGCTCAGAACAAGGCACAGATACGCAGTATTTT; CDR3: CASSEQGTDTQYF
J: TRBJ1-6; size: -; V: TRBV5-8; D: -; DNA: TGTGCCAGCACGGGACTGATGAATTCACCCCTCCACTTT; CDR3: CASTGLMNSPLHF
J: TRBJ2-3; size: -; V: TRBV6-2/TRBV6-3; D: -; DNA: TGTGCCAGCAGTTACTTTGACAGGAGCACAGATACGCAGTATTTT; CDR3: CASSYFDRSTDTQYF
J: TRBJ1-5; size: -; V: TRBV6-2/TRBV6-3; D: TRBD1; DNA: TGTGCCAGCAGTCGGCGACAGGGGTGGGATCAGCCCCAGCATTTT; CDR3: CASSRRQGWDQPQHF
J: TRBJ1-4; size: -; V: TRBV19; D: -; DNA: TGTGCCAGTACCCTTCGACAGAACCCGAATGAAAAACTGTTTTTT; CDR3: CASTLRQNPNEKLFF
J: TRBJ2-4; size: -; V: TRBV4-1; D: -; DNA: TGCGCCAGCAGCCAAGTCCCTACCCAGGCCCGGGGCATTCAGTACTTC; CDR3: CASSQVPTQARGIQYF
J: TRBJ1-1; size: -; V: TRBV2; D: -; DNA: TGTGCCAGCAGCCTTGGGACATCCGGCACTGAAGCTTTCTTT; CDR3: CASSLGTSGTEAFF
J: TRBJ1-6; size: few; V: TRBV30; D: -; DNA: TGTGCCTGGAGTCAAAATTCACCCCTCCACTTT; CDR3: CAWSQNSPLHF
J: TRBJ2-1; size: -; V: TRBV7-9; D: -; DNA: TGTGCCAGCAGCTTAGCTAGCGGCCACAATGAGCAGTTCTTC; CDR3: CASSLASGHNEQFF
J: TRBJ2-1; size: -; V: TRBV27; D: -; DNA: TGTGCCAGCAGTTTGGGGAGAGTAGGCAATGAGCAGTTCTTC; CDR3: CASSLGRVGNEQFF
J: TRBJ2-7; size: once; V: TRBV3-1/TRBV3-2; D: TRBD2; DNA: TGTGCCAGCAGCCGCCCGGGGACTAGCGGTGGTGAGCAGTACTTC; CDR3: CASSRPGTSGGEQYF
J: TRBJ1-2; size: -; V: TRBV5-5; D: -; DNA: TGTGCCAGCAGCTTCCGGCAGGGAGGCGTGGATGGCTACACCTTC; CDR3: CASSFRQGGVDGYTF
J: TRBJ2-2; size: -; V: TRBV7-2; D: -; DNA: TGTGCCAGCAGCTGGACACCTTCGAACACCGGGGAGCTGTTTTTT; CDR3: CASSWTPSNTGELFF
J: TRBJ2-5; size: -; V: TRBV9; D: TRBD1; DNA: TGTGCCAGCAGCGCAGGAGGGACAGGCCAAGAGACCCAGTACTTC; CDR3: CASSAGGTGQETQYF
J: TRBJ1-2; size: few; V: TRBV20-1; D: TRBD1; DNA: TGCAGTGCTAGTCCCCCGGGACAGAGCTATGGCTACACCTTC; CDR3: CSASPPGQSYGYTF
J: TRBJ1-6; size: -; V: TRBV6-6; D: -; DNA: TGTGCCAGCAGTTCCCGACAGGATTCACCCCTCCACTTT; CDR3: CASSSRQDSPLHF